The 7 T cell receptor beta chains below come from one sample, sequenced in a study of neurological immune-mediated disorders. TCRdb fed the 5' RACE reads into MiXCR, producing one record per CDR3 protein. The data contain roughly 28,000 distinct CDR3 sequences, approximately 12% of them seen just once; the ten biggest clones take up around 7.6%. Sequenced: PBMCs. All receptors derive from a man aged 55 to 69 in good health.

This clonotype was observed many times. The V and J genes are TRBV4-1 and TRBJ2-6; D remains ambiguous. Trimming left V 0 bases short and J 4 bases short, with 10 bases between. In germline, CDR1 is MGHRA, CDR2 YSYEKL. This CDR3 comprises 16 residues. The CDR3 spells CASSQEKVWGANVLTF. The CDR3 DNA is TGCGCCAGCAGCCAAGAAAAGGTGTGGGGGGCCAACGTCCTGACTTTC.

This clonotype was recorded many times. V is TRBV29-1 and J is TRBJ1-2, with D hard to call. The V gene lost 3 bases and the J gene lost 5 bases, with 13 bases spanning the gap. Germline CDR1 and CDR2: SQVTM and ANQGSEA. This CDR3 is built from 13 residues. The CDR3 DNA sequence: TGCAGCGTTGACGATCGGCTAGGTTATGGCTACACCTTC. Residues: CSVDDRLGYGYTF.

The table lists this clonotype with many counts. This chain joins TRBV5-1 and TRBJ2-1, with D perhaps TRBD2 (5 bases). Germline CDR1 reads SGHRS; CDR2 reads YFSETQ. V lost 2 bases, J lost 0 bases, and 12 bases lay in between. The CDR3 covers 16 residues. CDR3 amino acids: CASSLEAASSYNEQFF. The CDR3 nucleotides read TGCGCCAGCAGCTTAGAAGCGGCGAGCTCCTACAATGAGCAGTTCTTC.

In this sample, this clonotype turned up many times. The chain joins TRBV7-2 to TRBJ1-1; 8 nucleotides agree with TRBD1. From germline, CDR1 is SGHTA and CDR2 FQGNSA. V was pared by 8 bases and J by 2 bases, with 7 bases of the junction left unmatched. The CDR3 has 14 residues. This CDR3 reads CASVTDRVNTEAFF. The CDR3 DNA follows: TGTGCCAGCGTCACGGACAGGGTAAACACTGAAGCTTTCTTT.

This clonotype has a count of ten or more. The CDR3 reads CASTNKGLWNEQYF. Written as DNA, the CDR3 is TGTGCCAGCACTAATAAAGGGCTTTGGAACGAGCAGTACTTC. The rearrangement joins TRBV12-3 or TRBV12-4 to TRBJ2-7; D is unclear. The CDR3 has 14 amino acids. V was trimmed by 7 bases and J by 5 bases, leaving 18 bases between them.

There are many counts of this clonotype. The chain is built from TRBV5-5 and TRBJ1-2; TRBD1 is a possible D gene (5 bases). Germline V gene data show CDR1 as SGHKS and CDR2 as YYEKEE (reference sequence). Deletions cut 1 base from V and 4 bases from J, with 17 bases between. This CDR3 spans 16 amino acids. This CDR3 is CASSLTRDDRGYGYTF. The CDR3 DNA is TGTGCCAGCAGCTTGACCCGGGACGATCGGGGCTATGGCTACACCTTC.

This clonotype has just a few counts. This rearrangement joins TRBV20-1 to TRBJ2-7, with D possibly called TRBD1 or TRBD2 (5 bases each). The CDR3 length is 14 residues. The V end was cut by 3 bases, the J end by 3 bases, with 15 bases between. Germline values: CDR1 DFQATT, CDR2 SNEGSKA (reference sequence). The CDR3 nucleotides are TGCAGTGCTAGCCCCGGGACCTCCCACTACGAGCAGTACTTC. This sequence encodes CSASPGTSHYEQYF.